This TCR beta chain was observed in a study of somatic mutations in cytotoxic T cells in rheumatoid arthritis. CDR1 MNHNS and CDR2 SASEGT come from the germline V gene. The CDR3 has 16 residues. V dropped 3 bases and J dropped 5; count of bases not matched to a gene: 10. Assay: immunoSEQ multiplex PCR; the TCRdb copy retains only in-frame clones and omits some. Of under 15,000 clones listed, about 80% were seen once; the top ten hold more than 13%. This clone was observed a handful of times. Its antigen is undetermined. Blood donors of median age roughly 60 years (range about 21-75), around 54% of them female, formed the healthy controls. Study-level points and caveats: Per patient, the largest CD8+ clone was found to exceed 20% of CD8+ cells in about an eighth of the roughly 60 cases. No significant CD8+ T-cell clonality difference was found between rheumatoid arthritis patients and age-matched controls. No age-related increase in CD8+ clonality was seen in healthy controls, but one was seen in rheumatoid arthritis patients.

The TCR sequence derives from a man aged 50 to 60 in good health. Sequencing was carried out using CD8+ T cells sorted from blood. The chain recombines TRBV6-1 with TRBJ2-7, with 10 bases lining up with TRBD2. The CDR3 coding sequence is TGTGCCAGCAGTGATGAGGAGCGGGGGGGGCGAGACGAGCAGTACTTC. Translated: CASSDEERGGRDEQYF.